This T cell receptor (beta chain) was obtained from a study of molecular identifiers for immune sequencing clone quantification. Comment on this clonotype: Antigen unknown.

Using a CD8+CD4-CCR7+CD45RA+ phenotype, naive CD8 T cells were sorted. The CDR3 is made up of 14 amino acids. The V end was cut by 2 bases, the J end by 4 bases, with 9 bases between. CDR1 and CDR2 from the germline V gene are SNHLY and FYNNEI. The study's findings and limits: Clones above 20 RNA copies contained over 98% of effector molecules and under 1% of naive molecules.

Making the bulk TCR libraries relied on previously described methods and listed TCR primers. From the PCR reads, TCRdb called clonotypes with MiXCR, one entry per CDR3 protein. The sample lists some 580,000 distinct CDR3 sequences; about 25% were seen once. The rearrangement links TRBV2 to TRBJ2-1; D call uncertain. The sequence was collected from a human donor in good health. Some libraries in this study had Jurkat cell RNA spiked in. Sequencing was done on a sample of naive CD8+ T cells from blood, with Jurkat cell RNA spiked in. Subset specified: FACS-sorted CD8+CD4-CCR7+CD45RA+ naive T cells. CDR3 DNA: TGTGCCAGCAGTGAACTGACCGAGTACAATGAGCAGTTCTTC. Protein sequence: CASSELTEYNEQFF.